Each of the 27 T cell receptor beta chains below was sequenced from the same sample in a study of cytomegalovirus exposure and HLA in healthy donors. Use of 60 Vbeta and 13 Jbeta primers characterized the PCR. Profiled with immunoSEQ multiplex PCR; TCRdb holds only in-frame clones, not every one. The top ten clones hold 4% to 5.5% of a sample with about 160,000 clones, roughly 80% of them seen once. The sequenced sample was PBMCs. The source is a man in his thirties or forties in good health and CMV-seronegative.

This clone was recorded only once. This chain joins TRBV7-9 and TRBJ2-5; D is possibly TRBD2 (5 bases). This CDR3 is 12 amino acids long. The germline V gene has CDR1 SEHNR and CDR2 FQNEAQ (reference sequence). The V end was cut by 5 bases, the J end by 11 bases, with 15 bases between. Written as DNA, the CDR3 is TGTGCCAGCAGCGGCTGGACTTCGGAGCAGTACTTC. It specifies CASSGWTSEQYF.

The chain links TRBV14 to TRBJ1-4; 7 bases match TRBD1. Germline V gives CDR1 SGHDN, CDR2 FVKESK. The CDR3 runs 15 residues. V was pared by 4 bases and J by 8 bases, with 10 bases of the junction left unmatched. The CDR3 protein is CASSPRDSRQEKLFF. The CDR3 region has the DNA TGTGCCAGCAGCCCTCGGGACAGCCGCCAGGAAAAACTGTTTTTT.

This sequence joins TRBV9 and TRBJ2-7, with 10 bases lining up with TRBD1. Per the germline V gene, CDR1 is SGDLS and CDR2 is YYNGEE. This CDR3 has 16 amino acids. V lost 4 bases, J lost 5 bases, and 12 bases stayed unmatched. For the CDR3, the DNA is TGTGCCAGCAGCCCCCGAGGGGGACAGGGGCCGAACGAGCAGTACTTC. Amino acid sequence: CASSPRGGQGPNEQYF. Complete variable domain (other parts from reference TRBV9 and TRBJ2-7): DSGVTQTPKHLITATGQRVTLRCSPRSGDLSVYWYQQSLDQGLQFLIQYYNGEERAKGNILERFSAQQFPDLHSELNLSSLELGDSALYFCASSPRGGQGPNEQYFGPGTRLTVT.

The chain joins TRBV25-1 to TRBJ2-1; the match to TRBD1 covers 11 bases. Trimming took 2 bases from V and 8 from J; bases not matched to a gene: 2. CDR1 is MGHDK and CDR2 is SYGVNS in the germline V gene. The CDR3 spans 14 residues. The CDR3 sequence: CASSERTGGDEQFF. Written as DNA, the CDR3 is TGTGCCAGCAGTGAAAGGACAGGGGGCGATGAGCAGTTCTTC.

Here the CDR3 DNA reads TGTGCCAGCAGCTCCGGACAGGCAACTAATGAAAAACTGTTTTTT. Protein product: CASSSGQATNEKLFF. The V call is TRBV7-9, the J call TRBJ1-4; 7 bases are shared with TRBD1. The CDR3 has 15 residues. In germline, CDR1 is SEHNR, CDR2 FQNEAQ (reference sequence). V lost 4 bases, J lost 0 bases, and 2 bases stayed unmatched.

This sequence joins TRBV27 and TRBJ1-5; TRBD1 is a possible D gene (6 bases). The CDR3 is 14 amino acids. Per the germline V gene, CDR1 is MNHEY and CDR2 is SMNVEV (reference sequence). V was clipped by 5 bases and J by 3 bases, with 11 bases between them. CDR3 in amino acids: CASSPDSVNQPQHF. CDR3 nucleotide sequence: TGTGCCAGCAGTCCGGACAGCGTCAATCAGCCCCAGCATTTT.

The sample holds one count of this clone. The rearrangement joins TRBV6-5 to TRBJ1-5, with TRBD1 as a possible D gene (6 bases). V dropped 6 bases and J dropped 2 bases, with 14 bases sitting between them. The germline V gene encodes CDR1 MNHEY and CDR2 SVGAGI. CDR3 length equals 15 residues. CDR3 sequence reads: CASSPDRPGNQPQHF. CDR3 DNA sequence: TGTGCCAGCAGCCCCGACAGGCCAGGCAATCAGCCCCAGCATTTT.

This sequence joins TRBV13 and TRBJ2-2; D ambiguous. Germline V gene lookup returns CDR1 PRHDT and CDR2 FYEKMQ (reference sequence). The V end was cut by 7 bases, the J end by 0 bases, with 12 bases between. The CDR3 consists of 15 residues. The CDR3 nucleotides read TGTGCCAGCACTCGCGAATCGGCGAACACCGGGGAGCTGTTTTTT. Amino acids: CASTRESANTGELFF.

The chain recombines TRBV7-9 with TRBJ1-5, with D tentatively TRBD1 (5 bases). Per germline, CDR1 SEHNR and CDR2 FQNEAQ (reference sequence). The germline V and J ends were trimmed by 3 bases and 5 bases, with 8 bases remaining between them. The CDR3 runs to 13 residues. The CDR3 spells CASSFDRHQPQHF. The CDR3 region has the DNA TGTGCCAGCAGCTTCGACAGACATCAGCCCCAGCATTTT.

V is TRBV5-1 and J is TRBJ2-5, with 8 bases that match TRBD2. V gave up 4 bases and J gave up 5 bases; unmatched junction bases: 4. This CDR3 has 13 residues. From germline, CDR1 is SGHRS and CDR2 YFSETQ. CDR3 bases: TGCGCCAGCAGCAAGGGACTAGTGGAGACCCAGTACTTC. This codes for CASSKGLVETQYF.

The chain couples TRBV6-6 to TRBJ1-1; 7 nucleotides agree with TRBD1. V lost 6 bases to trimming and J lost 5 bases; unmatched junction nucleotides: 6. Germline V lookup: CDR1 MNHNY, CDR2 SVGAGI (reference sequence). This CDR3 region has 13 residues. As DNA, the CDR3 is TGTGCCAGCAGACGACAGGGCGGGACTGAAGCTTTCTTT. Translation: CASRRQGGTEAFF.

This chain joins TRBV6-6 and TRBJ2-2; 9 bases match TRBD2. After removal of 11 bases from V and 5 bases from J, the junction contained 6 bases not matched to a gene. The CDR3 consists of 13 residues. Germline lookup yields CDR1 MNHNY and CDR2 SVGAGI (reference sequence). CDR3 region: CAGGGASTGELFF. DNA for the CDR3: TGTGCCGGCGGGGGGGCGAGTACCGGGGAGCTGTTTTTT.

J is TRBJ1-4 and V is TRBV7-9; 7 bases are shared with TRBD1. Germline CDR1 is SEHNR and CDR2 is FQNEAQ (reference sequence). CDR3 size: 15 residues. V shed 4 bases and J 2 bases; nucleotides not matched to a gene: 4. This CDR3 reads CASSWRQGTNEKLFF. DNA of the CDR3: TGTGCCAGCAGCTGGCGACAGGGTACTAATGAAAAACTGTTTTTT.

This chain links TRBV29-1 with TRBJ1-4; a weak D match, TRBD1 (5 bases). The length of the CDR3 is 13 residues. In germline, CDR1 is SQVTM, CDR2 ANQGSEA. Trimming took 3 bases from V and 5 from J, leaving 10 bases between them. CDR3: CSVEGLLNEKLFF. The CDR3 DNA reads TGCAGCGTTGAGGGACTCCTGAATGAAAAACTGTTTTTT.

The rearrangement links TRBV28 to TRBJ1-3; D unclear. The CDR3 is 17 residues long. V lost 5 bases to trimming and J lost 2 bases, with 19 bases between them. Germline CDR1 is MDHEN and CDR2 is SYDVKM. As DNA, the CDR3 is TGTGCCAGCAGTCTCATCAGACTATCGGGGACTGGAAACACCATATATTTT. This gives the protein CASSLIRLSGTGNTIYF.

The chain combines TRBV7-2 with TRBJ2-1; D perhaps matches TRBD2 (7 bases). The CDR3 length is 15 residues. The V gene's germline CDR1 is SGHTA and CDR2 FQGNSA. The V end lost 2 bases, the J end lost 2 bases, and 10 bases lay between the germline ends. The CDR3 coding sequence is TGTGCCAGCAGCTTACCGGGGGGCCCCTACAATGAGCAGTTCTTC. Translation: CASSLPGGPYNEQFF.

This chain connects TRBV7-2 to TRBJ1-3; D gene uncertain. V lost 0 bases and J 0 bases, leaving 21 bases between the germline ends. This CDR3 is built from 20 residues. Germline lookup yields CDR1 SGHTA and CDR2 FQGNSA. The CDR3 is CASSLAFELRTHSSGNTIYF. The CDR3 bases are TGTGCCAGCAGCTTAGCGTTTGAATTGCGGACTCATAGCTCTGGAAACACCATATATTTT.

This clone was picked up a small number of times. This chain links TRBV4-1 with TRBJ2-7; 10 bases are a match to TRBD1. This CDR3 has 17 amino acids. CDR1 MGHRA and CDR2 YSYEKL come from the germline V gene. V dropped 3 bases and J dropped 2; count of bases not matched to a gene: 10. CDR3 residues: CASSQPRQGATTYEQYF. Written as DNA, the CDR3 is TGCGCCAGCAGCCAGCCCCGACAGGGGGCAACCACCTACGAGCAGTACTTC.

The chain carries TRBV9 and TRBJ1-1; tentatively, D is TRBD1 (6 bases). The CDR3 contains 13 residues. The V end was cut by 4 bases, the J end by 10 bases, with 17 bases between. Germline V gene sequence: CDR1 SGDLS, CDR2 YYNGEE. The CDR3 nucleotides read TGTGCCAGCAGCTCCGTAAGGGGGAGCGGAGCTTTCTTT. This encodes CASSSVRGSGAFF.

The chain uses TRBV9 and TRBJ2-4, with D hard to call. The V gene's germline CDR1 is SGDLS and CDR2 YYNGEE. V lost 3 bases to trimming and J lost 7 bases, with 11 bases between them. The length of the CDR3 is 13 residues. In DNA, the CDR3 is TGTGCCAGCAGCGCGAGGCCTGGGAACATTCAGTACTTC. Its translation is CASSARPGNIQYF. Using reference TRBV9 and TRBJ2-4 for the parts outside the CDR3, the full variable domain is DSGVTQTPKHLITATGQRVTLRCSPRSGDLSVYWYQQSLDQGLQFLIQYYNGEERAKGNILERFSAQQFPDLHSELNLSSLELGDSALYFCASSARPGNIQYFGAGTRLSVL.

This clone came up once. The V gene is TRBV30, the J gene TRBJ1-6; TRBD1 might be the D (5 bases). The CDR3 runs to 12 residues. The ends were cut back, 4 bases at V and 7 bases at J, with 8 bases in the middle. Germline V gene lookup returns CDR1 GTSNPN and CDR2 SVGIG (reference sequence). CDR3 sequence: CAWKGVNSPLHF. CDR3 bases: TGTGCCTGGAAAGGGGTAAATTCACCCCTCCACTTT.

The gene calls are TRBV27 and TRBJ1-1; D is perhaps TRBD1 (5 bases). CDR3 length equals 14 residues. V dropped 10 bases and J dropped 10 bases, with 25 bases sitting between them. Germline V gene sequence: CDR1 MNHEY, CDR2 SMNVEV (reference sequence). As DNA, the CDR3 is TGTGCCACCCAAGACAGTCCTAATAATGGGGTAGCTTTCTTT. Amino acid sequence: CATQDSPNNGVAFF.

The rearrangement joins TRBV30 to TRBJ2-1; 7 bases fit TRBD2. In germline, CDR1 is GTSNPN, CDR2 SVGIG (reference sequence). Unmatched junction bases numbered 2, after V lost 6 bases and J lost 0 bases. The length of the CDR3 is 13 residues. This chain's CDR3 is CACRTSSYNEQFF. In DNA form, the CDR3 reads TGTGCCTGTCGGACTAGCTCCTACAATGAGCAGTTCTTC.

This chain joins TRBV5-4 and TRBJ2-5; 9 nucleotides align to TRBD1. With V trimmed by 4 bases and J by 4 bases, 8 bases remained unmatched. The length of the CDR3 is 15 residues. From germline, CDR1 is SGHNT and CDR2 YYREEE (reference sequence). CDR3 protein: CASSPALGQGETQYF. CDR3 DNA: TGTGCCAGCAGCCCCGCGCTGGGACAGGGAGAGACCCAGTACTTC.

This chain links TRBV23-1 with TRBJ1-2; 7 bases agree with TRBD1. TRBV23-1 qualifies as an ORF whose function is uncertain. This CDR3 is built from 15 residues. The ends lost 2 bases at V and 5 bases at J; junction bases unmatched: 8. The DNA for the CDR3 is TGCGCCAGCAGTCAAAAGTCAGGGGGATTTTATGGCTACACCTTC. Its protein product is CASSQKSGGFYGYTF.

This clone was recorded once. The rearrangement uses TRBV7-9 and TRBJ2-5; a possible D gene is TRBD1 (5 bases). The CDR3 covers 15 residues. V shed 3 bases and J shed 1 base, with 12 bases lying between them. CDR1 is SEHNR, CDR2 FQNEAQ, per germline (reference sequence). The CDR3 loop is CASSLDRTTQETQYF. The CDR3 DNA follows: TGTGCCAGCAGCTTGGATCGGACAACCCAAGAGACCCAGTACTTC.

The CDR3 here is CASRAGGPGLAAGELFF. CDR3 bases: TGTGCCAGCAGGGCGGGGGGGCCGGGACTAGCGGCGGGGGAGCTGTTTTTT. The gene calls are TRBV7-9 and TRBJ2-2, with TRBD2 matching over 11 bases. V lost 6 bases and J lost 8; bases outside the gene matches: 14. The CDR3 has 17 residues. Looked up from germline, CDR1 is SEHNR and CDR2 is FQNEAQ (reference sequence).